The entry below gives a single T cell receptor beta chain sequence along with its context. The clone's antigen remains unknown. The record has no base qualities; no much larger clone is one base away. The sample originates from a study of OX40 agonist ivuxolimab in advanced cancers. The study in broad terms: The costimulatory receptor OX40 (CD134) was targeted by ivuxolimab, a fully human IgG2 agonistic monoclonal antibody. Intravenous ivuxolimab was administered to patients every 2 weeks at six dose levels: 0.01, 0.1, 0.3, 1.5, 3 and 10 mg/kg. Of the approximately 50 patients in dose escalation, about 19 had hepatocellular carcinoma, some 15 had melanoma, 9 had renal cell carcinoma and 9 had head and neck cancer. In the dose-escalation cohort, 70% to 85% of patients were male, and the mean age was approximately 60 years, with a range of roughly 20 to 80. Prior anti-PD-1, anti-PD-L1 or anti-CTLA-4 therapy was permitted, and approximately 40% of dose-escalation patients had received checkpoint inhibitors. Partial responses occurred in three dose-escalation patients: two with cutaneous melanoma and one with hepatocellular carcinoma. The purpose of peripheral TCRbeta sequencing was to test whether ivuxolimab changed TCR sequence diversity and led to clonal T-cell expansion. The paper covers the monotherapy dose-escalation part of the phase I ivuxolimab trial, which included N = 52 patients.

What the study reported, not specific to this receptor: Partial responders in the 0.1-3.0 mg/kg groups had among the lowest normalized peripheral clonal expansion, especially among CD8+ T cells. After ivuxolimab, expanded clones were on average more numerous among CD8+ T cells than among CD4+ T cells. The antigen specificity of the clonally expanded peripheral T cells was not determined. At doses from 0.1 to 3.0 mg/kg, clonal expansion was seen in both CD4+ and CD8+ blood T cells between baseline and week 6. Low levels of normalized T-cell clonal expansion were also seen in some nonresponding patients.

The CDR3 runs 15 amino acids, cysteine and phenylalanine included. The CDR3 DNA has 45 bases and is translated from base 1. Between the V and J ends, shortened by 6 bases and 10 bases respectively, the junction contains 23 bases. The germline V gene supplies CDR1 SGHNT and CDR2 YENEEA. Genomic DNA was extracted from sorted cells for sequencing of the TCRbeta CDR3 region. The immunoSEQ Assay was used to sequence the TCRbeta CDR3 regions. TCRdb mirrors the immuneACCESS table, restricted to in-frame sequences. Some clones are absent from its copies; in checked studies, under half trace to an unresolved V gene, and the reason for the others is unknown. Within this sample are tens of thousands of clones, with around 84% of them counted one time only. The ten largest clones represent 1.5% to 2% of the sample. Patients with autoimmune disease history or receiving systemic immunosuppression were excluded from the trial. Peripheral blood for TCR sequencing was drawn from every dose cohort at baseline, at cycle 4 day 1 and at cycle 7 day 1. The samples were taken from a phase I, first-in-human, multicenter, open-label dose-escalation trial of ivuxolimab. Adults with locally advanced or metastatic melanoma, renal cell, hepatocellular, or head and neck squamous cell carcinoma were enrolled in the trial. Before TCR sequencing, CD4+ T cells and CD8+ T cells from peripheral blood were sorted into separate populations.

In this chain, TRBV11-3 is recombined with TRBJ2-3; the D gene is perhaps TRBD2, from 5 matching bases. The receptor comes from an adult with an advanced solid tumor such as melanoma, head and neck, liver or kidney cancer. The sequencing here drew on CD4+ or CD8+ T cells sorted from blood, taken in a trial of the OX40 agonist ivuxolimab. The CDR3 region: CASSLTRTASEAQYF. Read as DNA, the sequence is TGTGCCAGCAGTTTAACCAGGACTGCCAGCGAAGCGCAGTATTTT.